This paragraph covers one T cell receptor (beta chain) sequence. This record comes from a study of blood T cell repertoires in COVID-19. Study at large: Samples came from the United States, Italy and Spain, spanning acute and convalescent COVID-19. The analysed material was cDNA or gDNA that came from T cells, B-cell-depleted T cells, or PBMCs.

Study processing details: How many nucleated cells were present was estimated from reference gene primer amplification. The repertoire was sequenced with immunoSEQ multiplex PCR; TCRdb's copy has only in-frame clones and lacks some. Clone size and V and J calls were adopted from that table, with D and trimming inferred from the DNA. This sample has roughly 180,000 clones, with roughly 85% found just once. Germline lookup yields CDR1 LNHDA and CDR2 SQIVND (reference sequence). CDR3 length: 11 residues. Trimming removed 6 bases at V and 8 bases at J, with 10 bases between. This chain uses TRBV19 with TRBJ1-2; D uncertain. This receptor was identified in an older woman with acute or convalescent COVID-19. Material: peripheral blood. The CDR3 spells CASRLERGYTF. In nucleotides, the CDR3 is TGTGCCAGTAGGCTAGAAAGGGGCTACACCTTC.